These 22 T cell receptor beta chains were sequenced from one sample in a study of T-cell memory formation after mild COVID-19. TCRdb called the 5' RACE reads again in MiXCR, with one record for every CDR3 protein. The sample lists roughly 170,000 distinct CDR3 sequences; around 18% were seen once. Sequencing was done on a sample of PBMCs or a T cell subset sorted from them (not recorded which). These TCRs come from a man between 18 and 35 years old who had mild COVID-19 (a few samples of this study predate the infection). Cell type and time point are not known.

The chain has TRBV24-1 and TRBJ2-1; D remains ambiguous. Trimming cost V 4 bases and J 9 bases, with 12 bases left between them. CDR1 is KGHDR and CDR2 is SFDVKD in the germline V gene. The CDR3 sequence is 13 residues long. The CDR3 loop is CATSEPSRPEQFF. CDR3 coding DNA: TGTGCCACCAGTGAGCCTTCGCGCCCTGAGCAGTTCTTC.

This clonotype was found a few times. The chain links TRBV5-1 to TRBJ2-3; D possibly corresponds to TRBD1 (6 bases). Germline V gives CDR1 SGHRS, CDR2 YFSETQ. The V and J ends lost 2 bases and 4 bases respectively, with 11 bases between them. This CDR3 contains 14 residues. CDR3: CASSFRGPSDTQYF. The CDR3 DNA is TGCGCCAGCAGCTTCAGGGGACCTTCAGATACGCAGTATTTT. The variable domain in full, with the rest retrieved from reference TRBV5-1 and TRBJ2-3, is KAGVTQTPRYLIKTRGQQVTLSCSPISGHRSVSWYQQTPGQGLQFLFEYFSETQRNKGNFPGRFSGRQFSNSRSEMNVSTLELGDSALYLCASSFRGPSDTQYFGPGTRLTVL.

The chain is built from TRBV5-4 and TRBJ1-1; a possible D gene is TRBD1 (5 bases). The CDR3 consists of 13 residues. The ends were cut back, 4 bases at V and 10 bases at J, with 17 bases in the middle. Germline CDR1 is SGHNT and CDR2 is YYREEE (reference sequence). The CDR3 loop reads CASSMSGGLGAFF. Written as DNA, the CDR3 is TGTGCCAGCAGCATGAGTGGGGGGTTGGGAGCTTTCTTT.

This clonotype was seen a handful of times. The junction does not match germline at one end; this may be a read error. The CDR3 bases are TGTGCCAGCAGCCTAGCGGTCGCCAGGGGAACCATATATTTT. It codes for CASSLAVARGTIYF. The genes are TRBV7-6 and TRBJ1-3, with a weak D call TRBD1 (6 bases). The CDR3 extends over 14 amino acids. Germline V lookup: CDR1 SGHVS, CDR2 FNYEAQ.

The CDR3 loop reads CASSLALGGGVYEQYF. CDR3 nucleotide sequence: TGTGCCAGCAGCTTAGCTTTGGGCGGGGGGGTATACGAGCAGTACTTC. V gene TRBV7-2 combines with J gene TRBJ2-7; TRBD2 matches 9 bases. The CDR3 consists of 16 residues. Germline assignment: CDR1 SGHTA and CDR2 FQGNSA. The V segment lost 0 bases and the J segment 4 bases; nucleotides outside the gene matches: 7.

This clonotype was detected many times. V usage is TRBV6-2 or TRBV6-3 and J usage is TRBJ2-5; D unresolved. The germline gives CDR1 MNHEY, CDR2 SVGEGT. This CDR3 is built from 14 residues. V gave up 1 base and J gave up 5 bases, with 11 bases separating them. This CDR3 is CASSYWTASETQYF. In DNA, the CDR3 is TGTGCCAGCAGTTACTGGACCGCCTCTGAGACCCAGTACTTC.

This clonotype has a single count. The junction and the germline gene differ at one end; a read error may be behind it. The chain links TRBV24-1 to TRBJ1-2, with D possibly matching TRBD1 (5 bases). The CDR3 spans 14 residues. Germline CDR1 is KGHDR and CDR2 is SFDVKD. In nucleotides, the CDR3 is TGTGCCACCAGCGATTCAGGCAGGGATTATGGCTACACCTTC. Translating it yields CATSDSGRDYGYTF.

The CDR3 DNA reads TGCAGTGCCTTGGGACAGGCCCAAGAGACCCAGTACTTC. This gives the protein CSALGQAQETQYF. The rearrangement joins TRBV20-1 to TRBJ2-5; 8 bases map to TRBD1. This CDR3 is 13 amino acids long. Germline V gives CDR1 DFQATT, CDR2 SNEGSKA (reference sequence). The V and J ends lost 6 bases and 1 base, in that order; junction bases with no gene match: 4.

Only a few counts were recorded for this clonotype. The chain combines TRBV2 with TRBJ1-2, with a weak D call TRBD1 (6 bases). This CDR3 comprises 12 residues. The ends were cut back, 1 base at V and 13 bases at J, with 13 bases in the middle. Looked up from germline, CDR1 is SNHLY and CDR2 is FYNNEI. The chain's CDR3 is CASSEGAQGLTF. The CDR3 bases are TGTGCCAGCAGTGAAGGGGCCCAGGGGCTCACCTTC.

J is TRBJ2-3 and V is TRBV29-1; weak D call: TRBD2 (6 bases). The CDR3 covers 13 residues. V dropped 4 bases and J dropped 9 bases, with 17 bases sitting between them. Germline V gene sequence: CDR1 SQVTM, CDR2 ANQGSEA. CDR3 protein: CSVGRGLGSTQYF. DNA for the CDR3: TGCAGCGTTGGGCGGGGCCTCGGGTCGACGCAGTATTTT.

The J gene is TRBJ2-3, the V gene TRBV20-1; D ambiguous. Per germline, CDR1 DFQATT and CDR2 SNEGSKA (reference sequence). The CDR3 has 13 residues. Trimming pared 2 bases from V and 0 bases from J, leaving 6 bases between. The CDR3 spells CSARYSSTDTQYF. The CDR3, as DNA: TGCAGTGCTAGATACTCTAGCACAGATACGCAGTATTTT.

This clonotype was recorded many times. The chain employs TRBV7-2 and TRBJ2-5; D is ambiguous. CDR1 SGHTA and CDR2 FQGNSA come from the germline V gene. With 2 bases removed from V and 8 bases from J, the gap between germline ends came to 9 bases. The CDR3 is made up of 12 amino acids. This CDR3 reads CASSLLRSTQYF. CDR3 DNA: TGTGCCAGCAGCTTATTAAGATCCACCCAGTACTTC. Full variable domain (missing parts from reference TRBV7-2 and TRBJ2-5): GAGVSQSPSNKVTEKGKDVELRCDPISGHTALYWYRQSLGQGLEFLIYFQGNSAPDKSGLPSDRFSAERTGGSVSTLTIQRTQQEDSAVYLCASSLLRSTQYFGPGTRLLVL.

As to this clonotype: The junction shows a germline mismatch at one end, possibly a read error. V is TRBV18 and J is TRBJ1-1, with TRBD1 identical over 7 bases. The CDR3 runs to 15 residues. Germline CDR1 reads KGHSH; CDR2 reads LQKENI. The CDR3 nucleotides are TGTTCCAGCTCACCGGACAGGCAAATGAACACTGAAGCTTTCTTT. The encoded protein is CSSSPDRQMNTEAFF.

The CDR3 DNA follows: TGTGCCAGCAGCGTAGCCCCCAGGGTCGGCTATGGCTACACCTTC. This translates into CASSVAPRVGYGYTF. The J gene is TRBJ1-2, the V gene TRBV9; the D gene is possibly TRBD1 (5 bases). V shed 0 bases and J shed 4 bases, with 13 bases lying between them. The CDR3 is 15 amino acids. In germline, CDR1 is SGDLS, CDR2 YYNGEE. The variable domain in full, completed from reference TRBV9 and TRBJ1-2, reads DSGVTQTPKHLITATGQRVTLRCSPRSGDLSVYWYQQSLDQGLQFLIQYYNGEERAKGNILERFSAQQFPDLHSELNLSSLELGDSALYFCASSVAPRVGYGYTFGSGTRLTVV.

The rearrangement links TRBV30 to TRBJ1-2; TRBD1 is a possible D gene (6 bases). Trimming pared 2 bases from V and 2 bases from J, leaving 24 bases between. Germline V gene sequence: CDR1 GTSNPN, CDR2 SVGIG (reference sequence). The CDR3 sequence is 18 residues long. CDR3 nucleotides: TGTGCCTGGAGTCTATTCACTTCCAGGGACATACAAAACTATGGCTACACCTTC. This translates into CAWSLFTSRDIQNYGYTF.

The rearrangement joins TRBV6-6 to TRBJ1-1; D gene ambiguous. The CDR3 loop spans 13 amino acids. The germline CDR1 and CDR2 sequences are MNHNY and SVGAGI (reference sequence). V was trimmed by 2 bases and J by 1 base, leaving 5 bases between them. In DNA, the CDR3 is TGTGCCAGCAGTTACGGATCGAACACTGAAGCTTTCTTT. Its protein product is CASSYGSNTEAFF.

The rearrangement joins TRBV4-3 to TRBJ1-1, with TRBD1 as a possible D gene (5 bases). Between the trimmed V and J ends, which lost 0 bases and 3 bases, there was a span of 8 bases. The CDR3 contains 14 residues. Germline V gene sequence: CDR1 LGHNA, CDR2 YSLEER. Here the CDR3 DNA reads TGCGCCAGCAGCCAAGATCTAGGGGACACTGAAGCTTTCTTT. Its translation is CASSQDLGDTEAFF.

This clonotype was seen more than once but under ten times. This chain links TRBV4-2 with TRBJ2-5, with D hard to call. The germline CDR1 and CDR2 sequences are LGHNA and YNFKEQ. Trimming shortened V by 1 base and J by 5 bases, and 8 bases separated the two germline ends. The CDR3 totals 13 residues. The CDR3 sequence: CASSQVKSETQYF. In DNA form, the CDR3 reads TGTGCCAGCAGCCAAGTGAAAAGTGAGACCCAGTACTTC.

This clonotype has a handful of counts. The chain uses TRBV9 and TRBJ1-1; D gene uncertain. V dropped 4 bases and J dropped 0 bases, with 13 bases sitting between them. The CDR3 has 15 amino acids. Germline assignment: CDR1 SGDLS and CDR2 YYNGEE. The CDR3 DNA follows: TGTGCCAGCAGCCCGTTGGGAGGGCTGAACACTGAAGCTTTCTTT. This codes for CASSPLGGLNTEAFF.

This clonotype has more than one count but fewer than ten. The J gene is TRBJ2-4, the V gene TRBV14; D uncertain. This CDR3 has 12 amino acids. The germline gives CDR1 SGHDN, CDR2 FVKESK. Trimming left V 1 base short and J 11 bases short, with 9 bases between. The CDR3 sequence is CASSQVPGFQYF. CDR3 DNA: TGTGCCAGCAGCCAAGTTCCCGGCTTTCAGTACTTC.

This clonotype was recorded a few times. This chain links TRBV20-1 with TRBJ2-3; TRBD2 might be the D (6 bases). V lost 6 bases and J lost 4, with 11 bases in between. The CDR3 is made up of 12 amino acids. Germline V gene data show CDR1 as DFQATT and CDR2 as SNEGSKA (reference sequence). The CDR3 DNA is TGCAGTGCCCCTGGACTACCAGATACGCAGTATTTT. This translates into CSAPGLPDTQYF.

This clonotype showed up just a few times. The CDR3 is CASSPRIIYGYTF. The CDR3 region has the DNA TGTGCCAGCAGCCCACGGATTATCTATGGCTACACCTTC. The V call is TRBV12-3 or TRBV12-4, the J call TRBJ1-2; D gene ambiguous. The CDR3 sequence is 13 residues long. With 6 bases removed from V and 4 bases from J, the gap between germline ends came to 12 bases.